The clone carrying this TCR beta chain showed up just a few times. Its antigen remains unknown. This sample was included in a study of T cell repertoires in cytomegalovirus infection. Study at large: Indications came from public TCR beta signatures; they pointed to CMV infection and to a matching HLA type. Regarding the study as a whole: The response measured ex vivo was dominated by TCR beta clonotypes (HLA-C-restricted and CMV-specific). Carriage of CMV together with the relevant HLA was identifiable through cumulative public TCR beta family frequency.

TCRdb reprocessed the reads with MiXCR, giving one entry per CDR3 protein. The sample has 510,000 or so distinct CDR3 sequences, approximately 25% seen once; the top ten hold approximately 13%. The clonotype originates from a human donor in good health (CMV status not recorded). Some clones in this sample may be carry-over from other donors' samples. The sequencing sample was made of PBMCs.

In DNA form, the CDR3 reads TGCAGTGCTAGATCAGGGAATGGCTACACCTTC. It yields the protein CSARSGNGYTF. The chain combines TRBV20-1 with TRBJ1-2, with D possibly TRBD1 on 5 matching bases. Germline CDR1 and CDR2: DFQATT and SNEGSKA (reference sequence). The germline V and J ends were trimmed by 2 bases and 6 bases, with 7 bases remaining between them. The CDR3 loop spans 11 amino acids.